The present TCR beta chain was sequenced within a study of shared clonotypes between healthy human individuals. The table came from immunoSEQ multiplex PCR; TCRdb's copy has only in-frame clones and leaves some out. The table includes about 1 million clones, more than 60% detected once. Investigators divided CD4+ cells into CD45RA+ naive and CD45RA-negative memory subsets. Germline loops: CDR1 MGHRA, CDR2 YSYEKL. CDR3 length: 15 residues. V lost 4 bases and J lost 3; bases outside the gene matches: 5. What was sequenced was memory CD4+ T cells sorted from blood. Subset meaning: CD45RA-negative fraction. The clonotype originates from a man between 18 and 29 years old in good health. This chain uses TRBV4-1 with TRBJ2-3, with 9 bases matching TRBD1. In DNA, the CDR3 is TGCGCCAGCAGCCTACAGGGGGCGCAAACAGATACGCAGTATTTT. Its protein is CASSLQGAQTDTQYF.